This T cell receptor (beta chain) is from a study of cytomegalovirus exposure and HLA in healthy donors. Note on this clone: What it recognizes is unknown.

Study-level findings and limits: Among the CMV-associated chains, three were confirmed in vitro as specific for CMV antigens. A later analysis found TCR association rates differed by HLA locus, highest for DRB1 and lowest for HLA-C. Association with HLA alleles at 0.05 false discovery rate was found for around 17,000 TCR beta sequences in a later analysis. Donor immune exposure was known only as CMV serostatus.

It was with 60 Vbeta and 13 Jbeta primers that the PCR ran. Libraries were prepared by immunoSEQ multiplex PCR; TCRdb keeps only in-frame clonotypes and omits some of them. The data show roughly 120,000 clones, about 74% seen once. This CDR3 is 14 amino acids long. The V gene's germline CDR1 is SGHNT and CDR2 YYREEE (reference sequence). Trimming removed 0 bases at V and 8 bases at J, with 14 bases between. This sequence originates from a man in his forties in good health and CMV-seropositive. The specimen sequenced was PBMCs. The chain joins TRBV5-4 to TRBJ1-2; D not certain. In DNA form, the CDR3 reads TGTGCCAGCAGCTTGGTTTCCGGGAAGGAGGGCTACACCTTC. As protein: CASSLVSGKEGYTF.